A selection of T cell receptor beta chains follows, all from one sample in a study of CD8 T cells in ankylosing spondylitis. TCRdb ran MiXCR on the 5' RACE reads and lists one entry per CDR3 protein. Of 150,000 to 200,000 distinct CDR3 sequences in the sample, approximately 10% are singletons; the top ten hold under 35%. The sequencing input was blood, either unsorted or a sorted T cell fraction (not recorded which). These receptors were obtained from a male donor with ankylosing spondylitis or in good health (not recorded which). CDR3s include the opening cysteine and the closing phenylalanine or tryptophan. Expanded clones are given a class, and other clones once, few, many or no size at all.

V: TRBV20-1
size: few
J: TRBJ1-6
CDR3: CSARTGGQGDSPLHF

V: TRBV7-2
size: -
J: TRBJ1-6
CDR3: CASSTTGVRGNSPLHF

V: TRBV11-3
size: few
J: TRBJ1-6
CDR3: CASEAGANSPLHF

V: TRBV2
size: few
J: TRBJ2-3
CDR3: CASSELAGVEDTQYF

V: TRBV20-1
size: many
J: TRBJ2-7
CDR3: CSAQWAGVIHEQYF

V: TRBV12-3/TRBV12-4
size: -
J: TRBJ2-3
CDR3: CASSGLAGVTDTQYF

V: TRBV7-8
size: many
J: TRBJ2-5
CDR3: CASSPRPIQETQYF

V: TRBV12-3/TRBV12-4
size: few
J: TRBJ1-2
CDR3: CASSLRGVEISGYTF

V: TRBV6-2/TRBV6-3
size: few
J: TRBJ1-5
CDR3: CASSYLTVNQPQHF

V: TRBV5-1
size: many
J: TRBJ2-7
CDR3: CASSSVGDEQYF

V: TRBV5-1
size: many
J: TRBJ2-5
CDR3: CASSLRFLREGETQYF

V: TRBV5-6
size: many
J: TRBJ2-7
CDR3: CASSLTGSLGLYF

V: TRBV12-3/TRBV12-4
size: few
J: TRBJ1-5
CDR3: CASSLVRDQPQHF

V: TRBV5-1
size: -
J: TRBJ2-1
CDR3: CASSKDQPYNEQFF

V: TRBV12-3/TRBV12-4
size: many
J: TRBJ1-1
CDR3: CASSSRGLDTEAFF

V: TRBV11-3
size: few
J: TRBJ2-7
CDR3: CASSRNTVEQYF

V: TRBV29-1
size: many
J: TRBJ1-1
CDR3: CSVVLFPSHSEAFF

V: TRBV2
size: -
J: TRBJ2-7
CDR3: CASSENGDEQYF

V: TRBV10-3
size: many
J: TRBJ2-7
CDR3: CAIRVSTPRAYEQYF

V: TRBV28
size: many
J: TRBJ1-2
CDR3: CASSLNLAGIAYGYTF

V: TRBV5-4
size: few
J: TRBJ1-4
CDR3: CASSLGTGGRDEKLFF

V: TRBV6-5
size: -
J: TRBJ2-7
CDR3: CASSYQQESYEQYF

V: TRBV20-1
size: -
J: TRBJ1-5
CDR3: CSASRGPNQPQHF

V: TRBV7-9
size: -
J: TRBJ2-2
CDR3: CASSPRGSGDTGELFF

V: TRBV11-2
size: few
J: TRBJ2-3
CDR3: CASSPTSGRAMDTQYF

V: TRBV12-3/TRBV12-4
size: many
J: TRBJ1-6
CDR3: CASSFQGSGSPLHF

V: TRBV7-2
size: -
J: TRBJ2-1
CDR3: CASSLGLGAGGYNEQFF

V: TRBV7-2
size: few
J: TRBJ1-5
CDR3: CASSLETGYSNQPQHF

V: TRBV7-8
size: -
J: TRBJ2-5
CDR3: CASSLAGRRGVTQHF

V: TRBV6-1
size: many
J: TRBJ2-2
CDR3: CASSVQRSNTGELFF

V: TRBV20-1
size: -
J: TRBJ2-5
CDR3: CSARGGEETQYF

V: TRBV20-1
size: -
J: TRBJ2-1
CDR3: CSARVRGSSYNEQFF

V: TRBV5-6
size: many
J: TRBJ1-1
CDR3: CASVRRGPMNTEAFF

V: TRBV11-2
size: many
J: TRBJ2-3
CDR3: CASSSLTHTDTQYF

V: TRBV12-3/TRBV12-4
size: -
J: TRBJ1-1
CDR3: CASSILRNTEAFF

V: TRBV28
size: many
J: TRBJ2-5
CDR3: CASSPGDSTSWAQYF

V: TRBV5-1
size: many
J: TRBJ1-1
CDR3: CASSLVTQPYTEAFF

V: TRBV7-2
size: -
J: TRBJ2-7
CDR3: CASSLFPGIYEQYF

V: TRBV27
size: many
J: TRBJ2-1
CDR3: CASRKAGLAGLLYNEQFF

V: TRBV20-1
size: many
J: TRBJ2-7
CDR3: CSARVGQYEQYF

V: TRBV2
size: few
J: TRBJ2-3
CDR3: CASSSIPGDTQYF

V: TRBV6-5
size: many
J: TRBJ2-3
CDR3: CASTRVGDTQYF

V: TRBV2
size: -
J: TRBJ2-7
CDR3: CASNQEETYEQYF

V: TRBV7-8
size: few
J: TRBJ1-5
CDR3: CASSYGQGNQPQHF

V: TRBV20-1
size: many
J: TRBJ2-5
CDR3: CSAIPQETQYF